Below are 9 T cell receptor beta chains sequenced from a single sample in a study of T cells in Graves' hyperthyroidism and ophthalmopathy. Amplified TCR beta CDR3 regions derived from RNA transcripts. The study used the HTBI primer set for a first-round RT-PCR of the TCR CDR3. TCRdb fed the multiplex PCR reads into MiXCR, producing one record per CDR3 protein. This sample has under 450,000 distinct CDR3 sequences, with roughly 14% found just once. Sequencing input: blood. These TCRs come from a man younger than 40 with Graves' hyperthyroidism that later progressed to Graves' ophthalmopathy.

This clonotype was counted ten times or more. This sequence joins TRBV11-2 and TRBJ2-3; D remains ambiguous. V was trimmed by 4 bases and J by 5 bases, leaving 13 bases between them. The germline gives CDR1 SGHAT, CDR2 FQNNGV. There are 14 residues in the CDR3. The CDR3 spells CASSSPSLGDTQYF. The CDR3 DNA reads TGTGCCAGCAGCTCCCCAAGTTTGGGAGATACGCAGTATTTT.

The rearrangement uses TRBV28 and TRBJ1-4, with TRBD1 identical over 8 bases. V lost 6 bases to trimming and J lost 2 bases; unmatched junction nucleotides: 5. The CDR3 consists of 15 residues. Germline V gene sequence: CDR1 MDHEN, CDR2 SYDVKM. CDR3 protein: CASSTGGWTNEKLFF. CDR3 bases: TGTGCCAGCAGCACAGGGGGATGGACTAATGAAAAACTGTTTTTT.

This chain connects TRBV6-2 or TRBV6-3 to TRBJ1-5, with D perhaps TRBD1 (6 bases). The V gene lost 11 bases and the J gene lost 1 base, with 9 bases spanning the gap. Germline CDR1 is MNHEY and CDR2 is SVGEGT. This CDR3 is 12 amino acids long. The CDR3 sequence is CAAGDSNQPQHF. For the CDR3, the DNA is TGTGCCGCAGGGGACAGCAATCAGCCCCAGCATTTT.

A note on this clonotype: Given a much more abundant clone one base away, this may be a read error. J is TRBJ1-1 and V is TRBV28; D perhaps matches TRBD1 (6 bases). CDR3 length: 13 amino acids. Germline CDR1 is MDHEN and CDR2 is SYDVKM. This CDR3 reads CTSRGTGRTEAFF. The CDR3 bases are TGTACCAGCAGGGGTACAGGGAGAACTGAAGCTTTCTTT.

The table lists this clonotype with many counts. The rearrangement links TRBV2 to TRBJ1-1; D is unresolved. The CDR3 spans 14 residues. V was shortened by 4 bases and J by 1 base, with 10 bases between the two germline ends. CDR1 and CDR2 from the germline V gene are SNHLY and FYNNEI. For the CDR3, the DNA is TGTGCCAGCAGTGTGGAGGGAGAGAACACTGAAGCTTTCTTT. Protein sequence: CASSVEGENTEAFF.

At least ten counts were recorded for this clonotype. CDR3 in DNA: TGTGCCAGCAGTATCGGGATCCACAATGAGCAGTTCTTC. This sequence encodes CASSIGIHNEQFF. The chain is built from TRBV27 and TRBJ2-1; possible D gene TRBD2, 5 bases. Per germline, CDR1 MNHEY and CDR2 SMNVEV (reference sequence). The length of the CDR3 is 13 residues. Trimming took off 5 bases at V and 5 bases at J, with 10 bases between the two ends.

V and J are TRBV19 and TRBJ2-5; 9 bases align to TRBD2. The CDR3 extends over 15 amino acids. J gave up 5 bases and V 4 bases, and 8 bases lay outside the gene matches. Germline CDR1 LNHDA, CDR2 SQIVND (reference sequence). CDR3 residues: CASSKRTRGGETQYF. CDR3 bases: TGTGCCAGTAGTAAACGGACGCGGGGGGGGGAGACCCAGTACTTC. Full variable domain (remainder filled in from reference TRBV19 and TRBJ2-5): DGGITQSPKYLFRKEGQNVTLSCEQNLNHDAMYWYRQDPGQGLRLIYYSQIVNDFQKGDIAEGYSVSREKKESFPLTVTSAQKNPTAFYLCASSKRTRGGETQYFGPGTRLLVL.

A note on this clonotype: Since a much larger clone is just one base distant, this may be a read error. The rearrangement uses TRBV20-1 and TRBJ2-7; D uncertain. This CDR3 has 13 amino acids. Germline V gives CDR1 DFQATT, CDR2 SNEGSKA (reference sequence). CDR3 bases: TGCAGTGCGTCACCTCGGAACTCCTTCGAGCAGTACTTC. Protein product: CSASPRNSFEQYF.

This clonotype appeared a few times. The rearrangement uses TRBV5-1 and TRBJ2-7; TRBD1 agrees at 8 bases. CDR3 length equals 18 residues. Germline values: CDR1 SGHRS, CDR2 YFSETQ. Losses at the gene ends were 3 bases for V and 2 bases for J; bases not matched to a gene: 16. The CDR3 reads CASSSIPPTGVGTYEQYF. CDR3 nucleotide sequence: TGCGCCAGCAGCTCGATACCCCCGACAGGGGTTGGGACCTACGAGCAGTACTTC.